These 32 T cell receptor beta chains share one sample of origin, sequenced in a study of shared clonotypes between healthy human individuals. Profiling relied on immunoSEQ multiplex PCR, and the TCRdb table lists in-frame clones only, not all of them. The sample records fewer than 1.8 million clones, approximately 98.5% being singletons. Source material: naive CD4+ T cells sorted from blood. Subset defined: CD45RA+ positively selected. These receptors were taken from a man aged 25-45 years in good health.

The V call is TRBV29-1, the J call TRBJ2-1; TRBD2 agrees at 10 bases. With V trimmed by 4 bases and J by 8 bases, 5 bases remained unmatched. The CDR3 extends over 13 amino acids. Germline V gene lookup returns CDR1 SQVTM and CDR2 ANQGSEA. The DNA of the CDR3 is TGCAGCGTTGGAGCGGGAGGGCCGTATGAGCAGTTCTTC. Translating it yields CSVGAGGPYEQFF.

The chain links TRBV19 to TRBJ2-7; D may be TRBD2 (6 bases). In germline, CDR1 is LNHDA, CDR2 SQIVND (reference sequence). The CDR3 has 15 amino acids. Trimming cost V 5 bases and J 7 bases, with 21 bases left between them. DNA of the CDR3: TGTGCCAGTAGTCCTCCCGGGAGAATACGTGGGGAGCAGTACTTC. Protein: CASSPPGRIRGEQYF.

The rearrangement joins TRBV7-9 to TRBJ2-1; weak D call: TRBD2 (6 bases). Germline V gene lookup returns CDR1 SEHNR and CDR2 FQNEAQ (reference sequence). The CDR3 contains 15 residues. Deletions cut 4 bases from V and 3 bases from J, with 13 bases between. The DNA of the CDR3 is TGTGCCAGCAGCTCATCACTAGCTAGCTACAATGAGCAGTTCTTC. Its translation: CASSSSLASYNEQFF.

The rearrangement uses TRBV9 and TRBJ2-3; TRBD2 might be the D (5 bases). This CDR3 is 15 amino acids long. CDR1 is SGDLS, CDR2 YYNGEE, per germline. Trimming took 3 bases from V and 0 from J, leaving 11 bases between them. The CDR3 region has the DNA TGTGCCAGCAGCGCCCGCGCGGGCAGCACAGATACGCAGTATTTT. Translating it yields CASSARAGSTDTQYF.

V usage is TRBV9 and J usage is TRBJ2-7; the D call may be TRBD1 or TRBD2 (6 bases each). V was pared by 2 bases and J by 5 bases, with 17 bases between. Per germline, CDR1 SGDLS and CDR2 YYNGEE. The CDR3 runs 15 residues. CDR3 sequence: CASSVRGTPWDEQYF. In nucleotides, the CDR3 is TGTGCCAGCAGCGTTAGGGGGACTCCCTGGGACGAGCAGTACTTC.

The chain is built from TRBV19 and TRBJ2-7; possible D gene TRBD2, 6 bases. The ends were cut back, 4 bases at V and 2 bases at J, with 15 bases in the middle. The length of the CDR3 is 15 residues. CDR1 and CDR2 from the germline V gene are LNHDA and SQIVND (reference sequence). CDR3 nucleotide sequence: TGTGCCAGTAGTAACCCCGGAGGGAGGACCTACGAGCAGTACTTC. This sequence encodes CASSNPGGRTYEQYF.

As concerns this clone: Distinct nucleotide sequences in the sample also encode this CDR3. The J gene is TRBJ2-3, the V gene TRBV20-1, with unresolved D. The germline V gene has CDR1 DFQATT and CDR2 SNEGSKA (reference sequence). V was shortened by 0 bases and J by 4 bases, with 2 bases between the two germline ends. The CDR3 sequence is 11 residues long. CDR3 loop: CSAREADTQYF. In DNA form, the CDR3 reads TGCAGTGCTAGAGAGGCAGATACGCAGTATTTT.

This clone was detected once. The chain combines TRBV5-6 with TRBJ2-1; 8 bases map to TRBD2. V lost 4 bases, J lost 12 bases, and 9 bases stayed unmatched. Germline assignment: CDR1 SGHDT and CDR2 YYEEEE. The CDR3 spans 13 residues. The DNA of the CDR3 is TGTGCCAGCAGCCCCCTAGGGACTAGGCTGCAGTTCTTC. Translated: CASSPLGTRLQFF. The entire variable domain, with the rest obtained from reference TRBV5-6 and TRBJ2-1, is as follows: DAGVTQSPTHLIKTRGQQVTLRCSPKSGHDTVSWYQQALGQGPQFIFQYYEEEERQRGNFPDRFSGHQFPNYSSELNVNALLLGDSALYLCASSPLGTRLQFFGPGTRLTVL.

The rearrangement uses TRBV14 and TRBJ2-7; D is perhaps TRBD1 (5 bases). The CDR3 runs to 13 residues. The V and J ends lost 2 bases and 3 bases respectively, with 8 bases between them. Germline lookup yields CDR1 SGHDN and CDR2 FVKESK. CDR3 coding DNA: TGTGCCAGCAGCCAATCAGGGTTCTACGAGCAGTACTTC. Protein product: CASSQSGFYEQYF.

The chain is built from TRBV9 and TRBJ1-2, with 7 bases identical to TRBD1. The germline V gene encodes CDR1 SGDLS and CDR2 YYNGEE. V shed 0 bases and J 7 bases; nucleotides not matched to a gene: 6. The CDR3 runs 14 residues. The CDR3 loop reads CASSVDGQEGGYTF. CDR3 DNA: TGTGCCAGCAGCGTAGACGGACAGGAGGGTGGCTACACCTTC. Filled out from reference TRBV9 and TRBJ1-2, the complete variable domain reads DSGVTQTPKHLITATGQRVTLRCSPRSGDLSVYWYQQSLDQGLQFLIQYYNGEERAKGNILERFSAQQFPDLHSELNLSSLELGDSALYFCASSVDGQEGGYTFGSGTRLTVV.

This chain joins TRBV5-6 and TRBJ2-1; D might be TRBD2 (5 bases). Germline V gene data show CDR1 as SGHDT and CDR2 as YYEEEE. Deletions cut 5 bases from V and 0 bases from J, with 12 bases between. This CDR3 is built from 15 residues. The DNA of the CDR3 is TGTGCCAGCAGTGCTAGCCCCCTCTCCTACAATGAGCAGTTCTTC. This translates into CASSASPLSYNEQFF. Supplemented by reference TRBV5-6 and TRBJ2-1, the full variable domain reads DAGVTQSPTHLIKTRGQQVTLRCSPKSGHDTVSWYQQALGQGPQFIFQYYEEEERQRGNFPDRFSGHQFPNYSSELNVNALLLGDSALYLCASSASPLSYNEQFFGPGTRLTVL.

The chain couples TRBV4-3 to TRBJ2-4; D gene unclear. V was cut by 1 base and J by 0 bases, with 7 bases left in between. Germline values: CDR1 LGHNA, CDR2 YSLEER. The CDR3 has 15 residues. The CDR3 spells CASSQARLAKNIQYF. The CDR3 DNA sequence: TGCGCCAGCAGCCAAGCAAGACTAGCCAAAAACATTCAGTACTTC.

V gene TRBV30 combines with J gene TRBJ2-7; TRBD2 is a possible D gene (6 bases). The V end was cut by 0 bases, the J end by 0 bases, with 15 bases between. The CDR3 spans 16 residues. The germline gives CDR1 GTSNPN, CDR2 SVGIG (reference sequence). CDR3 region: CAWSVAGPGTSYEQYF. Written as DNA, the CDR3 is TGTGCCTGGAGTGTAGCGGGCCCGGGAACCTCCTACGAGCAGTACTTC.

This chain connects TRBV14 to TRBJ1-1; D is undetermined. Trimming removed 4 bases at V and 1 base at J, with 4 bases between. The CDR3 consists of 12 residues. CDR1 SGHDN and CDR2 FVKESK come from the germline V gene. The CDR3 nucleotides are TGTGCCAGCAGCCGGGGGAACACTGAAGCTTTCTTT. This codes for CASSRGNTEAFF.

This clone was seen just once. The chain employs TRBV2 and TRBJ1-2, with TRBD1 matching 7 bases. The CDR3 consists of 17 residues. Germline V gene lookup returns CDR1 SNHLY and CDR2 FYNNEI. The V gene end was trimmed by 5 bases and the J gene end by 1 base; junction bases not matched to a gene: 13. As DNA, the CDR3 is TGTGCCAGCAGTCCCCGACAGGGCCGCCGGTTTAACTATGGCTACACCTTC. This sequence encodes CASSPRQGRRFNYGYTF.

The chain links TRBV7-9 to TRBJ1-3, with D tentatively TRBD1 (5 bases). The CDR3 is made up of 15 amino acids. Trimming left V 5 bases short and J 0 bases short, with 11 bases between. Germline-derived CDR1 and CDR2 are SEHNR and FQNEAQ (reference sequence). The CDR3 coding sequence is TGTGCCAGCAGCATGACAGTTGTCTCTGGAAACACCATATATTTT. Residues: CASSMTVVSGNTIYF.

The gene calls are TRBV14 and TRBJ2-1; TRBD2 aligns across 7 bases. The germline gives CDR1 SGHDN, CDR2 FVKESK. V trimming: 1 base; J trimming: 1 base; junction bases outside the gene matches: 10. This CDR3 region has 18 residues. This chain's CDR3 is CASSQGHPSGVSYNEQFF. Written as DNA, the CDR3 is TGTGCCAGCAGCCAAGGACATCCTAGCGGAGTATCCTACAATGAGCAGTTCTTC.

The chain has TRBV7-6 and TRBJ1-1; D remains ambiguous. The CDR3 spans 13 residues. Germline V gene sequence: CDR1 SGHVS, CDR2 FNYEAQ. Trimming removed 5 bases from V and 2 bases from J, with 9 bases in between. CDR3 in DNA: TGTGCCAGCAGCATTGGGGTTAACACTGAAGCTTTCTTT. The encoded protein is CASSIGVNTEAFF. Looking up the rest from reference TRBV7-6 and TRBJ1-1 gives the full variable domain: GAGVSQSPRYKVTKRGQDVALRCDPISGHVSLYWYRQALGQGPEFLTYFNYEAQQDKSGLPNDRFSAERPEGSISTLTIQRTEQRDSAMYRCASSIGVNTEAFFGQGTRLTVV.

The CDR3 loop is CASSAAGSTGELFF. The CDR3 nucleotides are TGTGCCAGCAGCGCCGCAGGGTCCACCGGGGAGCTGTTTTTT. This chain connects TRBV6-1 to TRBJ2-2, with a possible D match to TRBD1 (5 bases). Germline CDR1 is MNHNS and CDR2 is SASEGT. This CDR3 has 14 residues. Trimming stripped 6 bases from V and 4 bases from J, with 12 bases between.

V gene TRBV11-3 combines with J gene TRBJ2-7; D is perhaps TRBD1 (5 bases). The germline gives CDR1 SGHNT, CDR2 YENEEA. The CDR3 length is 12 residues. Deletions cut 1 base from V and 5 bases from J, with 6 bases between. CDR3 nucleotide sequence: TGTGCCAGCAGCTTAGCAGGGCACGAGCAGTACTTC. It specifies CASSLAGHEQYF.

The gene calls are TRBV28 and TRBJ1-2; D not certain. The CDR3 is 13 amino acids. CDR1 is MDHEN, CDR2 SYDVKM, per germline. V shed 2 bases and J shed 6 bases, with 10 bases lying between them. The CDR3, as DNA: TGTGCCAGCAGTTTAAGGCCCCCCGATGGCTACACCTTC. It encodes CASSLRPPDGYTF.

This clone is a singleton in its sample. The gene calls are TRBV20-1 and TRBJ2-3, with D uncertain. Trimming stripped 6 bases from V and 5 bases from J, with 9 bases between. The CDR3 spans 11 residues. Germline lookup yields CDR1 DFQATT and CDR2 SNEGSKA (reference sequence). CDR3 in amino acids: CSAMGGDTQYF. The CDR3 region has the DNA TGCAGTGCCATGGGCGGAGATACGCAGTATTTT.

The rearrangement uses TRBV5-1 and TRBJ2-3; D is ambiguous. The V end was cut by 5 bases, the J end by 0 bases, with 10 bases between. Germline loops: CDR1 SGHRS, CDR2 YFSETQ. The CDR3 spans 14 residues. The CDR3 spells CASSGPGSTDTQYF. As DNA, the CDR3 is TGCGCCAGCAGTGGGCCTGGAAGCACAGATACGCAGTATTTT.

The chain links TRBV7-2 to TRBJ2-7; 11 bases are a match to TRBD2. The CDR3 runs to 14 residues. Germline V gene lookup returns CDR1 SGHTA and CDR2 FQGNSA. V shed 5 bases and J 3 bases; nucleotides not matched to a gene: 3. CDR3 sequence: CASSRGLAGYEQYF. Written as DNA, the CDR3 is TGTGCCAGCAGCAGAGGACTAGCGGGCTACGAGCAGTACTTC. The full variable domain, rest sourced from reference TRBV7-2 and TRBJ2-7, is GAGVSQSPSNKVTEKGKDVELRCDPISGHTALYWYRQSLGQGLEFLIYFQGNSAPDKSGLPSDRFSAERTGGSVSTLTIQRTQQEDSAVYLCASSRGLAGYEQYFGPGTRLTVT.

This sequence joins TRBV30 and TRBJ2-5; 8 bases match TRBD1. V shed 2 bases, J shed 5 bases, and the junction held 10 bases outside the gene matches. Germline CDR1 and CDR2: GTSNPN and SVGIG (reference sequence). CDR3 size: 15 residues. The CDR3 is CAWSFRTGWWETQYF. The DNA of the CDR3 is TGTGCCTGGAGTTTTCGGACAGGGTGGTGGGAGACCCAGTACTTC.

V is TRBV28 and J is TRBJ2-1; TRBD1 aligns across 11 bases. This CDR3 comprises 15 residues. V gave up 4 bases and J gave up 5 bases; unmatched junction bases: 4. Germline-derived CDR1 and CDR2 are MDHEN and SYDVKM. The CDR3 DNA reads as TGTGCCAGCAGTTCCCGGGACAGGGGGGACAATGAGCAGTTCTTC. Protein product: CASSSRDRGDNEQFF.

The chain uses TRBV5-1 and TRBJ2-1; D is uncertain. CDR1 and CDR2 (germline): SGHRS, YFSETQ. The CDR3 is 13 residues long. V lost 2 bases, J lost 5 bases, and 8 bases lay in between. CDR3 residues: CASSLTTDNEQFF. In nucleotides, the CDR3 is TGCGCCAGCAGCTTAACAACAGACAATGAGCAGTTCTTC.

J is TRBJ1-1 and V is TRBV10-3; D gene unclear. Trimming removed 6 bases from V and 2 bases from J, with 10 bases in between. CDR3 length: 13 amino acids. The germline V gene encodes CDR1 ENHRY and CDR2 SYGVKD. The CDR3 is CAISGKGNTEAFF. The CDR3 DNA follows: TGTGCCATCAGCGGGAAGGGTAACACTGAAGCTTTCTTT.

The chain recombines TRBV28 with TRBJ1-4; 7 bases agree with TRBD1. This CDR3 is 13 amino acids long. J gave up 6 bases and V 8 bases, and 6 bases lay outside the gene matches. Germline lookup yields CDR1 MDHEN and CDR2 SYDVKM. The CDR3 loop is CASRTGVYEKLFF. The DNA for the CDR3 is TGTGCCAGCCGGACAGGAGTCTATGAAAAACTGTTTTTT.

This chain joins TRBV5-4 and TRBJ2-7; D not resolved. The germline CDR1 and CDR2 sequences are SGHNT and YYREEE (reference sequence). This CDR3 is built from 14 residues. Trimming took 4 bases from V and 0 from J, leaving 11 bases between them. The CDR3: CASSAYSHSYEQYF. CDR3 bases: TGTGCCAGCAGCGCCTACTCCCACTCCTACGAGCAGTACTTC.

This sequence joins TRBV4-1 and TRBJ2-3; D not certain. Germline loops: CDR1 MGHRA, CDR2 YSYEKL. This CDR3 region has 14 residues. V gave up 2 bases and J gave up 5 bases, with 11 bases separating them. CDR3 coding DNA: TGCGCCAGCAGCCAATTGTCAGGCAGAGATACGCAGTATTTT. It is translated as CASSQLSGRDTQYF.

V gene TRBV18 combines with J gene TRBJ2-1, with 7 bases aligning to TRBD2. Germline V CDR1 and CDR2: KGHSH, LQKENI. The CDR3 has 16 residues. V gave up 3 bases and J gave up 2 bases; unmatched junction bases: 7. CDR3 nucleotides: TGTGCCAGCTCACCCTATACCGGGACTACCTACAATGAGCAGTTCTTC. Amino acids: CASSPYTGTTYNEQFF.